Each of the 3 T cell receptor beta chains below was sequenced from the same sample in a study of shared clonotypes between healthy human individuals. The data were produced by immunoSEQ multiplex PCR, yet TCRdb's version contains in-frame clones alone and is incomplete. The repertoire holds some 900,000 clones, 76% seen once, with about 1.5% in the top ten. Sequencing was performed on memory CD4+ T cells sorted from blood. Subset of the sample: CD45RA-negative fraction. The receptors were sampled from a young man in good health.

The rearrangement links TRBV19 to TRBJ2-7; D gene unclear. The CDR3 totals 15 residues. The germline V gene has CDR1 LNHDA and CDR2 SQIVND (reference sequence). Deletions cut 2 bases from V and 1 base from J, with 12 bases between. CDR3 nucleotides: TGTGCCAGTAGTATACGTTACTCCGGATCCTACGAGCAGTACTTC. Amino acid sequence: CASSIRYSGSYEQYF.

This clone was picked up a small number of times. This chain uses TRBV5-6 with TRBJ2-1, with TRBD2 as a possible D gene (7 bases). The V end lost 3 bases, the J end lost 8 bases, and 15 bases lay between the germline ends. CDR1 is SGHDT, CDR2 YYEEEE, per germline. The CDR3 runs 14 residues. The CDR3 nucleotides are TGTGCCAGCAGCTCCCGGGGGGCCGGAGATGAGCAGTTCTTC. Protein: CASSSRGAGDEQFF. The variable domain in full, completed from reference TRBV5-6 and TRBJ2-1, reads DAGVTQSPTHLIKTRGQQVTLRCSPKSGHDTVSWYQQALGQGPQFIFQYYEEEERQRGNFPDRFSGHQFPNYSSELNVNALLLGDSALYLCASSSRGAGDEQFFGPGTRLTVL.

The rearrangement links TRBV19 to TRBJ2-2; 9 bases align to TRBD1. The CDR3 totals 15 residues. Germline CDR1 reads LNHDA; CDR2 reads SQIVND (reference sequence). Trimming at V came to 6 bases and at J to 5 bases, leaving 7 bases not matched to a gene. This CDR3 is CASSPRQGGTGELFF. The CDR3 nucleotides read TGTGCCAGTAGCCCCCGACAGGGGGGGACCGGGGAGCTGTTTTTT.